Below are 19 T cell receptor beta chains sequenced from a single sample in a study of early T cells in non-severe SARS-CoV-2 infection. TCRdb reanalysed the 5' RACE reads using MiXCR and keeps one entry per CDR3 protein. Of roughly 80,000 distinct CDR3 sequences listed, roughly 12% are singletons. Sequenced material: whole blood, taken at baseline. These receptors were collected from an adult who was a healthcare worker with PCR-confirmed SARS-CoV-2 infection or an uninfected control (not recorded which).

As concerns this clonotype: This may be a read error: a much more frequent sequence differs by one nucleotide. V is TRBV4-1 and J is TRBJ1-3; no clear D gene. V was shortened by 1 base and J by 0 bases, with 13 bases between the two germline ends. The CDR3 length is 17 residues. Germline lookup yields CDR1 MGHRA and CDR2 YSYEKL. The CDR3 region is CASSQAPGRVSGNTIYF. For the CDR3, the DNA is TGCGCCAGCAGCCAAGCTCCCGGGAGGGTCTCTGGAAACACCATATATTTT.

The V and J genes are TRBV2 and TRBJ2-2, with D uncertain. The CDR3 has 17 residues. Germline lookup yields CDR1 SNHLY and CDR2 FYNNEI. Trimming took off 3 bases at V and 2 bases at J, with 16 bases between the two ends. The chain's CDR3 is CASSDPGRGENTGELFF. The CDR3 DNA follows: TGTGCCAGCAGTGACCCCGGCCGTGGAGAAAACACCGGGGAGCTGTTTTTT.

This clonotype was detected only a few times. The rearrangement links TRBV3-1 to TRBJ1-5; tentative D call: TRBD1 (5 bases). CDR3 length: 13 amino acids. From germline, CDR1 is LGHDT and CDR2 YNNKEL (reference sequence). Deletions cut 4 bases from V and 6 bases from J, with 10 bases between. The DNA for the CDR3 is TGTGCCAGCAGCCTTCGGGGGAGTCAGCCCCAGCATTTT. Amino acid sequence: CASSLRGSQPQHF.

There are a few counts of this clonotype. The chain couples TRBV18 to TRBJ2-1; 7 bases match TRBD1. In germline, CDR1 is KGHSH, CDR2 LQKENI. The CDR3 has 16 amino acids. J was trimmed by 0 bases and V by 2 bases; bases with no gene match: 4. This chain's CDR3 is CASSPSAGGSYNEQFF. The CDR3 DNA is TGTGCCAGCTCACCATCGGCAGGGGGCTCCTACAATGAGCAGTTCTTC. Based on the CDR3 plus reference TRBV18 and TRBJ2-1, the full variable domain is NAGVMQNPRHLVRRRGQEARLRCSPMKGHSHVYWYRQLPEEGLKFMVYLQKENIIDESGMPKERFSAEFPKEGPSILRIQQVVRGDSAAYFCASSPSAGGSYNEQFFGPGTRLTVL.

The gene calls are TRBV9 and TRBJ2-3; possible D gene TRBD1, 6 bases. The length of the CDR3 is 14 residues. The germline V gene has CDR1 SGDLS and CDR2 YYNGEE. V lost 4 bases and J lost 6, with 15 bases in between. CDR3 sequence reads: CASSMGHLLDTQYF. The CDR3, as DNA: TGTGCCAGCAGCATGGGACACCTTTTGGATACGCAGTATTTT.

The V and J genes are TRBV20-1 and TRBJ2-1, with D perhaps assigned TRBD1 or TRBD2 (5 bases each). The V gene's germline CDR1 is DFQATT and CDR2 SNEGSKA (reference sequence). The CDR3 spans 15 residues. V was clipped by 1 base and J by 4 bases, with 14 bases between them. CDR3 protein: CSARVRGSWYNEQFF. The CDR3 DNA sequence: TGCAGTGCTAGAGTCCGGGGCTCCTGGTACAATGAGCAGTTCTTC.

This clonotype was observed a few times. The chain recombines TRBV7-9 with TRBJ1-2, with D hard to call. Germline V gene sequence: CDR1 SEHNR, CDR2 FQNEAQ (reference sequence). Deletions cut 1 base from V and 6 bases from J, with 3 bases between. There are 11 residues in the CDR3. The chain's CDR3 is CASSLVDGYTF. CDR3 DNA sequence: TGTGCCAGCAGCTTAGTGGATGGCTACACCTTC. The whole variable domain, remainder taken from reference TRBV7-9 and TRBJ1-2, is DTGVSQNPRHKITKRGQNVTFRCDPISEHNRLYWYRQTLGQGPEFLTYFQNEAQLEKSRLLSDRFSAERPKGSFSTLEIQRTEQGDSAMYLCASSLVDGYTFGSGTRLTVV.

This clonotype was seen only a few times. This chain joins TRBV5-1 and TRBJ1-3; D remains ambiguous. CDR3 length: 16 amino acids. Germline V gives CDR1 SGHRS, CDR2 YFSETQ. Trimming stripped 2 bases from V and 4 bases from J, with 16 bases between. The CDR3 region has the DNA TGCGCCAGCAGCTTAAGACCCAAGACGGAGGGAAACACCATATATTTT. Encoded protein: CASSLRPKTEGNTIYF.

V usage is TRBV27 and J usage is TRBJ2-5; D is uncertain. CDR1 and CDR2 (germline): MNHEY, SMNVEV (reference sequence). V shed 1 base and J shed 9 bases, with 12 bases lying between them. This CDR3 has 13 residues. The CDR3 loop reads CASSLLQDGPQYF. In DNA form, the CDR3 reads TGTGCCAGCAGTTTATTGCAGGACGGGCCCCAGTACTTC.

Many counts were recorded for this clonotype. The rearrangement joins TRBV4-3 to TRBJ1-4; D may be TRBD1 (5 bases). Trimming shortened V by 5 bases and J by 5 bases, and 12 bases separated the two germline ends. Germline loops: CDR1 LGHNA, CDR2 YSLEER. The CDR3 runs to 14 residues. CDR3 in DNA: TGCGCCAGCAGCTGGGGACTGATGAATGAAAAACTGTTTTTT. Protein sequence: CASSWGLMNEKLFF.

This clonotype was counted only a few times. This chain connects TRBV6-6 to TRBJ2-7; TRBD1 matches 8 bases. The J segment lost 3 bases and the V segment lost 4 bases, leaving 2 bases of the junction unmatched. The CDR3 has 13 amino acids. Germline V lookup: CDR1 MNHNY, CDR2 SVGAGI (reference sequence). CDR3 coding DNA: TGTGCCAGCAGTTTGGGACAGGACTACGAGCAGTACTTC. Amino acids: CASSLGQDYEQYF.

This clonotype was observed many times. V usage is TRBV9 and J usage is TRBJ2-7, with a tentative D call TRBD1 (6 bases). The germline CDR1 and CDR2 sequences are SGDLS and YYNGEE. V lost 4 bases and J lost 5, with 10 bases in between. This CDR3 spans 12 amino acids. The CDR3 loop reads CASSPQGHEQYF. DNA for the CDR3: TGTGCCAGCAGCCCACAGGGCCACGAGCAGTACTTC.

This clonotype was recorded at least ten times. J is TRBJ2-2 and V is TRBV29-1; 9 bases align to TRBD1. Germline-derived CDR1 and CDR2 are SQVTM and ANQGSEA. CDR3 size: 16 residues. Trimming cost V 6 bases and J 3 bases; bases outside gene matches: 11. CDR3 coding DNA: TGCAGCGTCCAAGGCCCGGACAGGGGAGACACCGGGGAGCTGTTTTTT. This encodes CSVQGPDRGDTGELFF.

V usage is TRBV6-5 and J usage is TRBJ2-7; the D is unclear. CDR3 length: 12 amino acids. Germline CDR1 MNHEY, CDR2 SVGAGI. Trimming left V 6 bases short and J 3 bases short, with 9 bases between. The CDR3 loop is CASSPNFYEQYF. The CDR3 DNA sequence: TGTGCCAGCAGCCCTAACTTCTACGAGCAGTACTTC.

V and J are TRBV28 and TRBJ2-7; D is undetermined. The V gene's germline CDR1 is MDHEN and CDR2 SYDVKM. V was shortened by 3 bases and J by 3 bases, with 9 bases between the two germline ends. The CDR3 totals 13 residues. The DNA for the CDR3 is TGTGCCAGCAGTTTCAGTCGAAACTACGAGCAGTACTTC. The encoded protein is CASSFSRNYEQYF.

Ten or more counts support this clonotype. In DNA form, the CDR3 reads TGTGCCAGCAGCTTAGTATCGGCGGACTATGGCTACACCTTC. Its protein product is CASSLVSADYGYTF. The chain has TRBV7-8 and TRBJ1-2; D gene unclear. V lost 1 base to trimming and J lost 3 bases, with 9 bases between them. The germline V gene has CDR1 SGHVS and CDR2 FQNEAQ. The CDR3 totals 14 residues. The complete variable domain, with remaining parts taken from reference TRBV7-8 and TRBJ1-2, reads GAGVSQSPRYKVAKRGQDVALRCDPISGHVSLFWYQQALGQGPEFLTYFQNEAQLDKSGLPSDRFFAERPEGSVSTLKIQRTQQEDSAVYLCASSLVSADYGYTFGSGTRLTVV.

This clonotype occurred many times. This chain uses TRBV2 with TRBJ1-6; TRBD1 aligns across 8 bases. Germline values: CDR1 SNHLY, CDR2 FYNNEI. CDR3 length equals 14 residues. Losses at the gene ends were 5 bases for V and 10 bases for J; bases not matched to a gene: 7. CDR3 sequence: CASSPDRVDSPLHF. Written as DNA, the CDR3 is TGTGCCAGCAGTCCGGACAGGGTAGACTCACCCCTCCACTTT.

CDR3 protein: CASIWGNQPQHF. The CDR3 nucleotides read TGTGCCAGCATTTGGGGGAATCAGCCCCAGCATTTT. The rearrangement joins TRBV28 to TRBJ1-5; TRBD1 is a possible D gene (5 bases). The germline V gene encodes CDR1 MDHEN and CDR2 SYDVKM. Trimming took off 7 bases at V and 4 bases at J, with 8 bases between the two ends. This CDR3 has 12 amino acids.

This clonotype appeared a few times. The chain employs TRBV28 and TRBJ1-5; D may be TRBD1 (5 bases). The CDR3 has 13 amino acids. Looked up from germline, CDR1 is MDHEN and CDR2 is SYDVKM. Trimming removed 8 bases at V and 6 bases at J, with 14 bases between. CDR3 sequence (DNA): TGTGCCAGCGAACCACCTGGGGGTCAGCCCCAGCATTTT. The encoded protein is CASEPPGGQPQHF.